The 10 T cell receptor beta chains below all came from one sample that was sequenced in a study of cytomegalovirus exposure and HLA in healthy donors. PCR was performed using 60 Vbeta and 13 Jbeta primers. TCRdb's table, derived via immunoSEQ multiplex PCR, lists solely in-frame clones and lacks some. The table lists about 160,000 clones, 60% to 85% of them singletons, with 1.4% in the top ten. Sequenced material: PBMCs. These receptors all come from a woman aged 25 to 39 in good health and CMV-seronegative.

The genes are TRBV19 and TRBJ1-2; D call uncertain. This CDR3 has 13 amino acids. The germline V gene has CDR1 LNHDA and CDR2 SQIVND (reference sequence). The CDR3 DNA is TGTGCTAGTCTCCAGGATAGAAACTATGGCTACACCTTC. This codes for CASLQDRNYGYTF.

A few counts support this clone. This sequence joins TRBV27 and TRBJ2-3; 10 positions agree with TRBD2. From germline, CDR1 is MNHEY and CDR2 SMNVEV (reference sequence). Trimming removed 0 bases from V and 4 bases from J; junction bases left unmatched: 1. The CDR3 loop spans 15 amino acids. CDR3 coding DNA: TGTGCCAGCAGTTTATCAGCGGGGGGGCCAGATACGCAGTATTTT. Translating gives CASSLSAGGPDTQYF.

The chain recombines TRBV2 with TRBJ1-1, with 7 bases aligning to TRBD1. Germline CDR1 SNHLY, CDR2 FYNNEI. This CDR3 contains 11 residues. Trimming at V came to 8 bases and at J to 6 bases, leaving 3 bases not matched to a gene. Written as DNA, the CDR3 is TGTGCCAGCGTCCAGGGGGCTGAAGCTTTCTTT. As protein: CASVQGAEAFF.

This sequence joins TRBV7-6 and TRBJ2-1; D gene uncertain. V lost 1 base, J lost 6 bases, and 4 bases lay in between. Germline V gene sequence: CDR1 SGHVS, CDR2 FNYEAQ. There are 12 residues in the CDR3. The CDR3 is CASSLDSNEQFF. CDR3 coding DNA: TGTGCCAGCAGCTTAGACTCCAATGAGCAGTTCTTC.

This clone counts as medium-sized. The V call is TRBV6-4, the J call TRBJ2-7, with 8 positions matching TRBD2. J gave up 2 bases and V 3 bases, and 6 bases lay outside the gene matches. CDR1 and CDR2 (germline): MRHNA, SNTAGT. CDR3 length equals 15 residues. The CDR3 reads CASSEGLAGPYEQYF. The DNA of the CDR3 is TGTGCCAGCAGTGAAGGTCTAGCGGGTCCCTACGAGCAGTACTTC.

The J gene is TRBJ2-5, the V gene TRBV5-1, with 15 bases lining up with TRBD2. Germline values: CDR1 SGHRS, CDR2 YFSETQ. The junction had 13 bases not matched to a gene; V was cut back by 4 bases and J by 6 bases. The CDR3 has 18 amino acids. As DNA, the CDR3 is TGCGCCAGCAGCGACTCCGGGACTAGCGGGGGGCTTGGAAAGACCCAGTACTTC. The encoded protein is CASSDSGTSGGLGKTQYF.

This chain uses TRBV9 with TRBJ2-2; 8 nucleotides agree with TRBD2. The germline V gene has CDR1 SGDLS and CDR2 YYNGEE. The V segment lost 4 bases and the J segment 3 bases; nucleotides outside the gene matches: 8. The CDR3 loop spans 16 amino acids. Here the CDR3 reads CASSRGGGVDTGELFF. In DNA form, the CDR3 reads TGTGCCAGCAGCCGGGGGGGAGGGGTCGACACCGGGGAGCTGTTTTTT.

CDR3 nucleotides: TGTGCCTGGAGTGGACAACAAGTGTTCCACGAGCAGTACTTC. It specifies CAWSGQQVFHEQYF. The chain combines TRBV30 with TRBJ2-7; D gene uncertain. Trimming removed 1 base from V and 5 bases from J, with 15 bases in between. The germline CDR1 and CDR2 sequences are GTSNPN and SVGIG (reference sequence). The CDR3 is made up of 14 amino acids.

A few counts support this clone. The chain couples TRBV2 to TRBJ1-5; D is unresolved. Trimming pared 6 bases from V and 7 bases from J, leaving 19 bases between. Germline V gene lookup returns CDR1 SNHLY and CDR2 FYNNEI. The CDR3 loop spans 15 amino acids. CDR3: CASRQDMRSRQPQHF. In nucleotides, the CDR3 is TGTGCCAGCAGGCAAGACATGCGTAGTAGGCAGCCCCAGCATTTT.

This chain links TRBV19 with TRBJ1-1; no firm D call. This CDR3 contains 13 residues. V lost 1 base to trimming and J lost 1 base, with 4 bases between them. Germline-derived CDR1 and CDR2 are LNHDA and SQIVND (reference sequence). The CDR3 is CASSIVRNTEAFF. In DNA, the CDR3 is TGTGCCAGTAGTATAGTCAGGAACACTGAAGCTTTCTTT.